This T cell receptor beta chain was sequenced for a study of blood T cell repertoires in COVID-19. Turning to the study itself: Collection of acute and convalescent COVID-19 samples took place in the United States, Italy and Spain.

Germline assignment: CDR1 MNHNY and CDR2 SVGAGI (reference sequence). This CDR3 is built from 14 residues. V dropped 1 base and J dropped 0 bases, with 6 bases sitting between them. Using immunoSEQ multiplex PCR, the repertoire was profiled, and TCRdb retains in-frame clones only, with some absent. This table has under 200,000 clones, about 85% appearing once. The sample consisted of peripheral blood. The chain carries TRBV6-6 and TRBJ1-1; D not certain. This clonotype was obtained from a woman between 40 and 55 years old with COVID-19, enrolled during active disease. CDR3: CASSYLDLNTEAFF. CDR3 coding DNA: TGTGCCAGCAGTTACTTGGACTTGAACACTGAAGCTTTCTTT.